The following is a T cell receptor beta chain sequence with its context. What it binds is not known. This sample is part of a study of cytomegalovirus exposure and HLA in healthy donors. Points from the study as a whole: As immune exposure information, only CMV serostatus was available.

Primers for the PCR totalled 60 Vbeta and 13 Jbeta. Sequenced by immunoSEQ multiplex PCR; TCRdb stores in-frame clones only, minus some. The table lists 150,000 or so clones, approximately 86% of them singletons. From germline, CDR1 is SQVTM and CDR2 ANQGSEA. Trimming cost V 7 bases and J 3 bases; bases outside gene matches: 10. The CDR3 runs to 17 residues. This receptor was obtained from a woman aged 50 to 60 in good health and CMV-seropositive. Sequencing input: PBMCs. The genes are TRBV29-1 and TRBJ2-3; 16 bases align to TRBD2. Here the CDR3 reads CSALPGLAGGPTDTQYF. CDR3 DNA: TGCAGCGCCCTACCGGGACTAGCGGGGGGGCCTACAGATACGCAGTATTTT.